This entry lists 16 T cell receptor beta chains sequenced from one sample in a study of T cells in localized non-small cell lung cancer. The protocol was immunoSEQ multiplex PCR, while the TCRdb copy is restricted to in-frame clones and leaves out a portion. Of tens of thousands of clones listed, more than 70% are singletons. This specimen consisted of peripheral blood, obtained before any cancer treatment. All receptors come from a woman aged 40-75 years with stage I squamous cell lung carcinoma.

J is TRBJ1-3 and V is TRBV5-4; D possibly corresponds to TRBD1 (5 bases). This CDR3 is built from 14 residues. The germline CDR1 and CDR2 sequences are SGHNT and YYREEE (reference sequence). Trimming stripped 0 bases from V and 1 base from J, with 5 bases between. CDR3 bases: TGTGCCAGCAGCTTGGACAGGTCTGGAAACACCATATATTTT. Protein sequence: CASSLDRSGNTIYF. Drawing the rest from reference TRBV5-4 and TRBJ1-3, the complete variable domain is ETGVTQSPTHLIKTRGQQVTLRCSSQSGHNTVSWYQQALGQGPQFIFQYYREEENGRGNFPPRFSGLQFPNYSSELNVNALELDDSALYLCASSLDRSGNTIYFGEGSWLTVV.

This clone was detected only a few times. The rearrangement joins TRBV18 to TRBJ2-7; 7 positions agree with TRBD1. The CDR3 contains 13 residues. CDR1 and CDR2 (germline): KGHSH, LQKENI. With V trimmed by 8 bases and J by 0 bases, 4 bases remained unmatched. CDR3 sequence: CASQTGSSYEQYF. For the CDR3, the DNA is TGTGCCAGCCAGACAGGGAGCTCCTACGAGCAGTACTTC.

The DNA for the CDR3 is TGTGCCACCAGCCCTCGGACCGCAACCGGGCAGCCCCAGCATTTT. It encodes CATSPRTATGQPQHF. The V and J genes are TRBV15 and TRBJ1-5, with D hard to call. Trimming pared 5 bases from V and 7 bases from J, leaving 18 bases between. Per the germline V gene, CDR1 is LNHNV and CDR2 is YYDKDF (reference sequence). This CDR3 contains 15 residues. Using reference TRBV15 and TRBJ1-5 for the parts outside the CDR3, the full variable domain is DAMVIQNPRYQVTQFGKPVTLSCSQTLNHNVMYWYQQKSSQAPKLLFHYYDKDFNNEADTPDNFQSRRPNTSFCFLDIRSPGLGDTAMYLCATSPRTATGQPQHFGDGTRLSIL.

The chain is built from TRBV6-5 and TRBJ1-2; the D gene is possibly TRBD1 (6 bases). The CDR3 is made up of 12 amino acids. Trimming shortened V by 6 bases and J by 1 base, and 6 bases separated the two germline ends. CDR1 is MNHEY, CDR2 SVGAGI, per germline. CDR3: CASRGHNYGYTF. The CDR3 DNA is TGTGCCAGCAGGGGACATAACTATGGCTACACCTTC.

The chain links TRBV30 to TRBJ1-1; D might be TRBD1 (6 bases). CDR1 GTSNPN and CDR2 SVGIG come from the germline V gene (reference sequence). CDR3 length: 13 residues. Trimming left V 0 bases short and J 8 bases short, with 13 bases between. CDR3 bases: TGTGCCTGGAGTGTCATTATGGGGGGCGAAGCTTTCTTT. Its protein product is CAWSVIMGGEAFF.

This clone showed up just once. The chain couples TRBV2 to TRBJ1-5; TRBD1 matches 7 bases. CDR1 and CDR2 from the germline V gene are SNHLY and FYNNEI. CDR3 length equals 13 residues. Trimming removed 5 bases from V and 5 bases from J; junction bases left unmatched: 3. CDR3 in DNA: TGTGCCAGCAGTCAGCAGGGGGATCAGCCCCAGCATTTT. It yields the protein CASSQQGDQPQHF.

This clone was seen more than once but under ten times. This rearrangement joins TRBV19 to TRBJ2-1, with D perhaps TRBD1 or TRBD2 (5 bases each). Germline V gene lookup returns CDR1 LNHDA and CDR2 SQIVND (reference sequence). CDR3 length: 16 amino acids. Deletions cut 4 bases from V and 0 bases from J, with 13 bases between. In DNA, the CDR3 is TGTGCCAGTAGTAGCCCAGAGGGGAGCTCCTACAATGAGCAGTTCTTC. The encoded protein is CASSSPEGSSYNEQFF.

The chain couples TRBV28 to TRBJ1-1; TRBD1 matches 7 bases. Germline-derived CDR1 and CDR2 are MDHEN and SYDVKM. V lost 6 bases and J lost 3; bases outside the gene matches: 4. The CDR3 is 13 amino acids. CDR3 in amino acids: CASRVGQYTEAFF. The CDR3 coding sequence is TGTGCCAGCAGAGTGGGACAGTACACTGAAGCTTTCTTT.

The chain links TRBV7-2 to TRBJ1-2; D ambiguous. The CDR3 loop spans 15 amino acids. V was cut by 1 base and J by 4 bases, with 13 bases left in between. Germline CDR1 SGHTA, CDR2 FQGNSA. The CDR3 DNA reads TGTGCCAGCAGCTTAGTTGTGGACCAAGGCTATGGCTACACCTTC. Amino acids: CASSLVVDQGYGYTF.

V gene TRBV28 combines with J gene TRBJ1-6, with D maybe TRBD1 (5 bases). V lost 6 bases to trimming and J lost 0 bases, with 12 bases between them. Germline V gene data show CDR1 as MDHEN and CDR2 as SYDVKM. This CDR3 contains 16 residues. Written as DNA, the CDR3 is TGTGCCAGCAGGAAAGACAGTAACTCCTATAATTCACCCCTCCACTTT. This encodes CASRKDSNSYNSPLHF.

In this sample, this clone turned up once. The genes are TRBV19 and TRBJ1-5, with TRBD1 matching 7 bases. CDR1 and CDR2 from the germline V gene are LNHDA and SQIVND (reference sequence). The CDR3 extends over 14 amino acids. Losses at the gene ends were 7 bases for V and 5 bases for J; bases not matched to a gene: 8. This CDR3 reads CASNMAGGDQPQHF. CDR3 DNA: TGTGCCAGTAATATGGCAGGGGGGGATCAGCCCCAGCATTTT.

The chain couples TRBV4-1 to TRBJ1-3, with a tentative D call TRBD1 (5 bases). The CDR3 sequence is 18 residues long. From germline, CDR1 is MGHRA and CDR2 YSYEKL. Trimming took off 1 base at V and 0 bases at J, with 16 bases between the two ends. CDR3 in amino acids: CASSQGGAGEISGNTIYF. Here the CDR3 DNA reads TGCGCCAGCAGCCAAGGAGGGGCAGGTGAGATCTCTGGAAACACCATATATTTT.

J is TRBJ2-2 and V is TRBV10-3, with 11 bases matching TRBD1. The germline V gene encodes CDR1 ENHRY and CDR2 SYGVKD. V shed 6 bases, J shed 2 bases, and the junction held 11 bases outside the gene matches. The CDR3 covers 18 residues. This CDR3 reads CAIRRADRGLTNTGELFF. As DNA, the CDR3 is TGTGCCATCAGGAGGGCGGACAGGGGGCTGACAAACACCGGGGAGCTGTTTTTT.

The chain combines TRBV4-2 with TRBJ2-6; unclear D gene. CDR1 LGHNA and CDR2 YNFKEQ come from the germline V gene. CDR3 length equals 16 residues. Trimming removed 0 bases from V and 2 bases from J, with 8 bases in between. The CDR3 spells CASSQDQRAGANVLTF. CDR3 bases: TGTGCCAGCAGCCAAGATCAACGGGCTGGGGCCAACGTCCTGACTTTC.

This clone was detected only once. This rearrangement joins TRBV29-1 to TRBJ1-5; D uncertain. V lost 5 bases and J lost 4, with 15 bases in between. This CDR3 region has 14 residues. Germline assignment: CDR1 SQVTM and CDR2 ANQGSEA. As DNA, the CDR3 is TGCAGCGTTATTCCTCAAGATCTGAATCAGCCCCAGCATTTT. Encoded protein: CSVIPQDLNQPQHF.

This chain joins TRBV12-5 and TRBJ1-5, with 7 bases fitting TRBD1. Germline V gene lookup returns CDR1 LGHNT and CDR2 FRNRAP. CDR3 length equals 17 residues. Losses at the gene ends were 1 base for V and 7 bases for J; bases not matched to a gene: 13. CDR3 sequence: CASGLGSGTATKQPQHF. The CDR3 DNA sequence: TGTGCTAGTGGTTTGGGTTCCGGGACAGCGACGAAGCAGCCCCAGCATTTT.